A selection of T cell receptor beta chains follows, all from one sample in a study of T cell repertoires in cytomegalovirus infection. No antigen is known for these receptors. A single record per CDR3 protein comes from TCRdb applying MiXCR to the reads. The profile shows about 920,000 distinct CDR3 sequences, more than 25% of them singletons. Here the sequenced sample was cultured CD8+ T cells from PBMCs, taken from culture after CMV antigen stimulation. Receptors were obtained from a human donor in good health (CMV status not recorded). Some clones in this sample may be carry-over from other donors' samples. CDR3s include the opening cysteine and the closing phenylalanine or tryptophan. The D gene is left open where the match is weak. Clone sizes are given selectively: once, few, many, or a class where the clone is expanded.

TRBJ2-2 NA TRBV7-9 NA CASNLTSRGGSNTGELFF TGTGCCAGCAACTTAACCTCCAGGGGGGGCAGCAACACCGGGGAGCTGTTTTTT
TRBJ2-7 TRBD2 TRBV12-3/TRBV12-4 NA CASSLSSGGRTYEQYF TGTGCCAGCAGTTTATCCAGCGGGGGTAGAACCTACGAGCAGTACTTC
TRBJ1-6 TRBD1 TRBV6-1 NA CASSYGTGDNSPLHF TGTGCCAGCAGCTACGGGACAGGGGATAATTCACCCCTCCACTTT
TRBJ2-7 NA TRBV4-1 once CASSSGLHDEQYF TGCGCCAGCAGCTCTGGACTGCACGACGAGCAGTACTTC
TRBJ2-4 TRBD1 TRBV6-2/TRBV6-3 few CASSRDREAKNIQYF TGTGCCAGCAGTCGCGACAGGGAGGCCAAAAACATTCAGTACTTC
TRBJ1-2 TRBD1 TRBV6-5 NA CASSYGDREGYTF TGTGCCAGCAGTTACGGGGACAGGGAAGGCTACACCTTC
TRBJ2-1 NA TRBV7-9 NA CASSSGLVTYNEQFF TGTGCCAGCAGCTCCGGGCTAGTGACCTACAATGAGCAGTTCTTC
TRBJ2-2 TRBD1 TRBV12-3/TRBV12-4 NA CASGTGTGRAAGELFF TGTGCCAGCGGGACCGGGACAGGGAGAGCAGCCGGGGAGCTGTTTTTT
TRBJ2-7 TRBD1 TRBV27 few CASTLLGQGAGEQYF TGTGCCAGCACCCTACTGGGACAGGGGGCTGGGGAGCAGTACTTC
TRBJ2-1 NA TRBV12-3/TRBV12-4 NA CASRTPGALSYNEQFF TGTGCCAGCAGGACCCCGGGAGCCTTGAGCTACAATGAGCAGTTCTTC
TRBJ2-3 NA TRBV28 NA CASSLSPAQGGTDTQYF TGTGCCAGCAGTTTATCCCCGGCACAGGGTGGCACAGATACGCAGTATTTT
TRBJ1-1 NA TRBV4-1 many CASSQDSGNTEAFF TGCGCCAGCAGCCAAGATTCAGGAAACACTGAAGCTTTCTTT
TRBJ1-1 NA TRBV12-3/TRBV12-4 NA CANSLHRENTEAFF TGTGCCAACAGTTTACACAGGGAGAACACTGAAGCTTTCTTT
TRBJ2-5 NA TRBV2 NA CASSPFSGTETQYF TGTGCCAGCAGTCCCTTTAGCGGAACAGAGACCCAGTACTTC
TRBJ2-7 NA TRBV7-2 many CASSLDGNYEQYF TGTGCCAGCAGCTTAGACGGTAACTACGAGCAGTACTTC